The clone carrying this T cell receptor beta chain was seen ten or more times. The antigen is not known. The CDR3 is 14 amino acids. The V end lost 4 bases, the J end lost 3 bases, and 13 bases lay between the germline ends. Germline V gives CDR1 SEHNR, CDR2 FQNEAQ (reference sequence). The data derive from a study of T-cell reconstitution after alpha-beta-depleted transplantation in children. Study results and caveats: T-cell counts and diversity at one year following transplant were attributed mainly to newly produced T cells.

A TCRbeta library incorporating unique molecular identifiers was prepared. In TCRdb, the PCR reads were re-called with MiXCR into one record per CDR3 protein. Among fewer than 750,000 distinct CDR3 sequences, roughly 24% were seen once, and the ten largest hold roughly 13%. The origin of this receptor is a boy younger than two who had a stem cell transplant for acute myeloid leukemia, so the T cells may come from the graft donor. The sample here was PBMCs, mostly from graft donor cells, taken 360 days after TCRalphabeta/CD19-depleted stem cell transplant. The chain links TRBV7-9 to TRBJ2-7; tentatively, D is TRBD1 or TRBD2 (5 bases each). CDR3 region: CASSSSRGYYEQYF. CDR3 nucleotide sequence: TGTGCCAGCAGCTCATCGAGGGGATACTACGAGCAGTACTTC.